Listed here are 8 T cell receptor beta chains from one sample, sequenced in a study of T cell repertoires in cytomegalovirus infection. Using its own MiXCR run on the reads, TCRdb lists one record per CDR3 protein. The sample records 450,000 to 600,000 distinct CDR3 sequences, roughly 12% being singletons. Sequenced material: PBMCs. Every receptor here comes from a human donor in good health (CMV status not recorded). Some clones in this sample may be carry-over from other donors' samples.

Notes on this clonotype: One end of the junction is discordant with germline, which a read error may explain. The chain employs TRBV9 and TRBJ2-3; D is perhaps TRBD1 or TRBD2 (5 bases each). The CDR3 sequence is 15 residues long. Germline lookup yields CDR1 SGDLS and CDR2 YYNGEE. CDR3 bases: TGTGCCAGCAGCCCAAGAGAGGGAAACACAGGTACGCAGTATTTT. Translation: CASSPREGNTGTQYF.

The chain links TRBV19 to TRBJ2-3; D possibly uses TRBD1 or TRBD2 (5 bases each). The CDR3 is made up of 13 amino acids. Trimming removed 5 bases from V and 0 bases from J, with 6 bases in between. From germline, CDR1 is LNHDA and CDR2 SQIVND (reference sequence). CDR3 sequence reads: CASSWDSTDTQYF. CDR3 coding DNA: TGTGCCAGTAGTTGGGACAGCACAGATACGCAGTATTTT. The full variable domain, its missing parts supplied by reference TRBV19 and TRBJ2-3, is DGGITQSPKYLFRKEGQNVTLSCEQNLNHDAMYWYRQDPGQGLRLIYYSQIVNDFQKGDIAEGYSVSREKKESFPLTVTSAQKNPTAFYLCASSWDSTDTQYFGPGTRLTVL.

In this sample, this clonotype turned up many times. The chain couples TRBV28 to TRBJ1-2; D is ambiguous. In germline, CDR1 is MDHEN, CDR2 SYDVKM. The CDR3 consists of 12 residues. Trimming stripped 5 bases from V and 0 bases from J, with 4 bases between. DNA for the CDR3: TGTGCCAGCAGTGATACTAACTATGGCTACACCTTC. Its translation: CASSDTNYGYTF.

The rearrangement joins TRBV7-3 to TRBJ2-1; 14 bases are a match to TRBD2. Germline V gives CDR1 SGHTA, CDR2 FQGTGA. The V and J ends lost 5 bases and 7 bases, in that order; junction bases with no gene match: 4. The CDR3 runs 15 residues. The CDR3 nucleotides are TGTGCCAGCAGCACTGGGACTAGCGGGAGTAATGAGCAGTTCTTC. The encoded protein is CASSTGTSGSNEQFF.

This clonotype occurred many times. This chain uses TRBV5-1 with TRBJ2-7; TRBD1 matches at 9 bases. This CDR3 has 19 residues. J lost 0 bases, V lost 4 bases, and 17 bases had no gene match. Germline assignment: CDR1 SGHRS and CDR2 YFSETQ. In DNA form, the CDR3 reads TGCGCCAGCAGCCCCTGGGACAGGGAGGTGGAGCGGGGCTCCTACGAGCAGTACTTC. It encodes CASSPWDREVERGSYEQYF.

This clonotype has at least ten counts. The chain couples TRBV27 to TRBJ1-1; no reliable D call. CDR1 and CDR2 (germline): MNHEY, SMNVEV (reference sequence). The CDR3 is 15 amino acids. V gave up 2 bases and J gave up 2 bases, with 12 bases separating them. CDR3 protein: CASSLGSDGNTEAFF. Written as DNA, the CDR3 is TGTGCCAGCAGTTTAGGTAGCGACGGAAACACTGAAGCTTTCTTT.

Remarks on this clonotype: Being one base from a much bigger clone, this may be a read error. This chain connects TRBV28 to TRBJ2-2; weak D call: TRBD1 (6 bases). Germline CDR1 is MDHEN and CDR2 is SYDVKM. The CDR3 spans 13 residues. The CDR3: CAIQGTNSGELFF. The CDR3 nucleotides are TGTGCCATACAGGGAACGAACAGCGGGGAGCTGTTTTTT.

The sample holds many counts of this clonotype. The chain has TRBV19 and TRBJ1-1, with 8 nucleotides matching TRBD1. The ends lost 6 bases at V and 3 bases at J; junction bases unmatched: 6. Germline V gene sequence: CDR1 LNHDA, CDR2 SQIVND (reference sequence). The CDR3 totals 14 residues. CDR3 amino acids: CASREDRDYTEAFF. The CDR3 DNA reads TGTGCCAGTAGGGAGGACAGGGACTACACTGAAGCTTTCTTT.